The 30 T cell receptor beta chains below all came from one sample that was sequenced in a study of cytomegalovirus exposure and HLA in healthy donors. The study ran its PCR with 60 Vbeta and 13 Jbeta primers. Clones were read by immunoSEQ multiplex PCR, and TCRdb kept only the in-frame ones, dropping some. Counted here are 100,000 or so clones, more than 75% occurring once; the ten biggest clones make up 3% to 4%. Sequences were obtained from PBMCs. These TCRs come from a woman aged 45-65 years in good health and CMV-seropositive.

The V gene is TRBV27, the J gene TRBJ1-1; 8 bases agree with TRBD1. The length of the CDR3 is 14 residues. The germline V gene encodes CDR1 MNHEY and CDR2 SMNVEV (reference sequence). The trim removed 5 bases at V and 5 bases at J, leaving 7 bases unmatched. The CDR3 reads CASSVGTGGTEAFF. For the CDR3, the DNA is TGTGCCAGCAGTGTGGGGACAGGAGGAACTGAAGCTTTCTTT.

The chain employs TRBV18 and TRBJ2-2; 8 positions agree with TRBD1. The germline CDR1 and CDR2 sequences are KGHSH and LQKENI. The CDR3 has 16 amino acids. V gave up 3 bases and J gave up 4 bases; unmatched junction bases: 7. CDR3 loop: CASSPGQGLSTGELFF. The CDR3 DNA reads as TGTGCCAGCTCACCTGGACAGGGTCTGAGCACCGGGGAGCTGTTTTTT.

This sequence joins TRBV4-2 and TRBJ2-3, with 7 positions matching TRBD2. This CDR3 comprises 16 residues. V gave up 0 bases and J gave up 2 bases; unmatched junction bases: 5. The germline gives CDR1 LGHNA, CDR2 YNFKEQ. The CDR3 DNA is TGTGCCAGCAGCCAAGAGGGGGGGTCCCTCACAGATACGCAGTATTTT. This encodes CASSQEGGSLTDTQYF.

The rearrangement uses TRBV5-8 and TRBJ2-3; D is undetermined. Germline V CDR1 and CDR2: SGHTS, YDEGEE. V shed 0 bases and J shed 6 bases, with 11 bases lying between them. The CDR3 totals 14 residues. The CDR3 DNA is TGTGCCAGCAGCTTGGACCTCATTGCGGATACGCAGTATTTT. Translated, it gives CASSLDLIADTQYF. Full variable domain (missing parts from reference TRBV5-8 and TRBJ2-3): EAGVTQSPTHLIKTRGQQATLRCSPISGHTSVYWYQQALGLGLQFLLWYDEGEERNRGNFPPRFSGRQFPNYSSELNVNALELEDSALYLCASSLDLIADTQYFGPGTRLTVL.

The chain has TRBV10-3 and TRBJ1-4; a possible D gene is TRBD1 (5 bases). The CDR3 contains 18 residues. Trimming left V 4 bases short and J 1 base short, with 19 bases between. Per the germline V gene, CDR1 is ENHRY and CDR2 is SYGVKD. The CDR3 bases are TGTGCCATCAGTGGTGGGGCCATCCCGGGGGGAACTAATGAAAAACTGTTTTTT. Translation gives CAISGGAIPGGTNEKLFF.

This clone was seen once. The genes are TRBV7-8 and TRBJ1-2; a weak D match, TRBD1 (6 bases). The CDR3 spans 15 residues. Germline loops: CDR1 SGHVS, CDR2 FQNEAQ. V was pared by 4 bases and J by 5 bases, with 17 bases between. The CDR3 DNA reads TGTGCCAGCAGCTCCCGGGCGGGGGGCCAGTATGGCTACACCTTC. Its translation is CASSSRAGGQYGYTF. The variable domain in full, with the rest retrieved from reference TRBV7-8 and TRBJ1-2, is GAGVSQSPRYKVAKRGQDVALRCDPISGHVSLFWYQQALGQGPEFLTYFQNEAQLDKSGLPSDRFFAERPEGSVSTLKIQRTQQEDSAVYLCASSSRAGGQYGYTFGSGTRLTVV.

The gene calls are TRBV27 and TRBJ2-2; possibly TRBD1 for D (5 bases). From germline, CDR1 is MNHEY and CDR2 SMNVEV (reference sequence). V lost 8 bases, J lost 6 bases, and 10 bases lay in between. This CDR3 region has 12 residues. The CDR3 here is CASGQGPGELFF. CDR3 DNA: TGTGCCAGCGGGCAGGGCCCCGGGGAGCTGTTTTTT.

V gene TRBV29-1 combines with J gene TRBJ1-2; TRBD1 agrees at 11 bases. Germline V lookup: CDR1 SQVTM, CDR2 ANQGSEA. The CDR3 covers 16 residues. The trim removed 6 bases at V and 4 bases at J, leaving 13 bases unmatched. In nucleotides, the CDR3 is TGCAGCGTCGTAGGACAGGGGGCCTCTTTCTCCTATGGCTACACCTTC. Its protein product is CSVVGQGASFSYGYTF.

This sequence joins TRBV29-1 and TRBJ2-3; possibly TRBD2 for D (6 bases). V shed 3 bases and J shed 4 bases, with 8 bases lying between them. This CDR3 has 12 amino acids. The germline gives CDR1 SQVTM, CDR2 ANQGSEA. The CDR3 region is CSVEEGSDTQYF. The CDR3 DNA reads TGCAGCGTTGAGGAGGGCTCAGATACGCAGTATTTT.

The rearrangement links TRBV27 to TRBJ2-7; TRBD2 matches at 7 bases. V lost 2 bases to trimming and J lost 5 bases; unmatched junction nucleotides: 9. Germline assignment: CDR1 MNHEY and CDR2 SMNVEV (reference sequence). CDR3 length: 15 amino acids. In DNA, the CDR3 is TGTGCCAGCAGTTTAAGTCGACCGGGAGGTGACGAGCAGTACTTC. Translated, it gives CASSLSRPGGDEQYF.

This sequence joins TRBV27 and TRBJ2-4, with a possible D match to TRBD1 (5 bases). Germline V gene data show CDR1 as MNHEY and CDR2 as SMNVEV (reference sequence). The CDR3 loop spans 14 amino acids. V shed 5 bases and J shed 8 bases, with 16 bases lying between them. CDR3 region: CASSPRALGDIQYF. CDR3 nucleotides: TGTGCCAGCAGTCCCCGGGCCCTAGGGGACATTCAGTACTTC.

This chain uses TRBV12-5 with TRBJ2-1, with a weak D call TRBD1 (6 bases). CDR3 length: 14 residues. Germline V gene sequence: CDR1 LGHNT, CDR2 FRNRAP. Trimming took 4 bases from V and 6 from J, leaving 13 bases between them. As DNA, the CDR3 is TGTGCTAGTGGTTCCCGGGACACCCTCAATGAGCAGTTCTTC. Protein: CASGSRDTLNEQFF. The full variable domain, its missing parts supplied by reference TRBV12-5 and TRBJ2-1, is DARVTQTPRHKVTEMGQEVTMRCQPILGHNTVFWYRQTMMQGLELLAYFRNRAPLDDSGMPKDRFSAEMPDATLATLKIQPSEPRDSAVYFCASGSRDTLNEQFFGPGTRLTVL.

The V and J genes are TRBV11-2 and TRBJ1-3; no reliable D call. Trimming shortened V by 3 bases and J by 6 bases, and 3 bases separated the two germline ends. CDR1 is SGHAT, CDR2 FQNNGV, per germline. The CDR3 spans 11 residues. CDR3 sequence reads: CASSFLNTIYF. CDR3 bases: TGTGCCAGCAGCTTTCTAAACACCATATATTTT.

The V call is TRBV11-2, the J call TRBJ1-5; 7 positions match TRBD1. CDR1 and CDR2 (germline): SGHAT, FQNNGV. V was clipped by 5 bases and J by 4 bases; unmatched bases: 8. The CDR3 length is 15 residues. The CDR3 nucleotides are TGTGCCAGCAGCGAAGCCGGGACAGAAAATCAGCCCCAGCATTTT. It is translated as CASSEAGTENQPQHF.

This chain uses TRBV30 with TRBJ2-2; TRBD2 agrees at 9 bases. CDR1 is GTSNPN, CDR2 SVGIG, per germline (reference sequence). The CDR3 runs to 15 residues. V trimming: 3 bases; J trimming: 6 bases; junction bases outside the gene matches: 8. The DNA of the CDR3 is TGTGCCTGGAGAGCTAGCGGGAATACCGCCGGGGAGCTGTTTTTT. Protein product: CAWRASGNTAGELFF. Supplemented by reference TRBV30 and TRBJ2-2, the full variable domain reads SQTIHQWPATLVQPVGSPLSLECTVEGTSNPNLYWYRQAAGRGLQLLFYSVGIGQISSEVPQNLSASRPQDRQFILSSKKLLLSDSGFYLCAWRASGNTAGELFFGEGSRLTVL.

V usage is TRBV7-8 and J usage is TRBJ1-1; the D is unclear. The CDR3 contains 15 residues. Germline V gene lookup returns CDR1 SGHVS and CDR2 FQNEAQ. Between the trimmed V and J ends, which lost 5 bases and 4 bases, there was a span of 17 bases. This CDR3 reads CASSRPEVGGTEAFF. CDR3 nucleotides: TGTGCCAGCAGCCGTCCGGAGGTTGGAGGCACTGAAGCTTTCTTT.

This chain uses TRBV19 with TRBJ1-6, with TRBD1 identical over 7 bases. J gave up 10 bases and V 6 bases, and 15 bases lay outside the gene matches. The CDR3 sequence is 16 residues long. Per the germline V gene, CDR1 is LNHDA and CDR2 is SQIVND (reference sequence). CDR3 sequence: CASSTTGVVVRSPLHF. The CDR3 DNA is TGTGCCAGTAGCACTACAGGGGTTGTGGTCAGGTCACCCCTCCACTTT.

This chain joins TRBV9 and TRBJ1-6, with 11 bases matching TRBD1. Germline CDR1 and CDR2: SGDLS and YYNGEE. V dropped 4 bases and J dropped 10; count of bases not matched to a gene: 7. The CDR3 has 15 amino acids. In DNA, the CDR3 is TGTGCCAGCAGCCCGTGGGGACAGGGGGACTCACCCCTCCACTTT. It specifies CASSPWGQGDSPLHF.

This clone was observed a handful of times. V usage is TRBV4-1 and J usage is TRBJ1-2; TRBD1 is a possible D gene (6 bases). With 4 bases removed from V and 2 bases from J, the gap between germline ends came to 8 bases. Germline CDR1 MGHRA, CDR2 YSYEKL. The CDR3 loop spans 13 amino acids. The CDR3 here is CASSPQGNYGYTF. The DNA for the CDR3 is TGCGCCAGCAGCCCTCAGGGGAACTATGGCTACACCTTC.

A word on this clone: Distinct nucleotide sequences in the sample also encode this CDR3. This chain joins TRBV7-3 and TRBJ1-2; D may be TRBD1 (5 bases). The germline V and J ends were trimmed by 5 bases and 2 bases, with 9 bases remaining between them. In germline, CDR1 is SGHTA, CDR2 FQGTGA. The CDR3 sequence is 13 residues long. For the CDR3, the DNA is TGTGCCAGCAGCCCCGACAGAAACTATGGCTACACCTTC. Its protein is CASSPDRNYGYTF.

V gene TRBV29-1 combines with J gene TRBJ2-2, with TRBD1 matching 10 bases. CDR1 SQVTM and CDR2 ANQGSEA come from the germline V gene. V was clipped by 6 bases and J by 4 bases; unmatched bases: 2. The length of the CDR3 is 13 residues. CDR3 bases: TGCAGCGTCGGACAGGGGGTCACCGGGGAGCTGTTTTTT. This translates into CSVGQGVTGELFF.

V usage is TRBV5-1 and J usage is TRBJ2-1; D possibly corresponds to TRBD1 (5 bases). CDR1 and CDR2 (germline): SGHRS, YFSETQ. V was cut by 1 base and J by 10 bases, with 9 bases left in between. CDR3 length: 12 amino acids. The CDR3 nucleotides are TGCGCCAGCAGCTTGCAGGGTAGGGAGCAGTTCTTC. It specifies CASSLQGREQFF.

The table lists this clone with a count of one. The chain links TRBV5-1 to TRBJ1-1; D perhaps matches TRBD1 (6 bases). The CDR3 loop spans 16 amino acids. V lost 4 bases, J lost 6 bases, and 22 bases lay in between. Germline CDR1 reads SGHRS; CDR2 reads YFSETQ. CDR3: CASSPGHREAIAEAFF. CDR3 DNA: TGCGCCAGCAGCCCCGGCCACAGGGAAGCCATTGCTGAAGCTTTCTTT.

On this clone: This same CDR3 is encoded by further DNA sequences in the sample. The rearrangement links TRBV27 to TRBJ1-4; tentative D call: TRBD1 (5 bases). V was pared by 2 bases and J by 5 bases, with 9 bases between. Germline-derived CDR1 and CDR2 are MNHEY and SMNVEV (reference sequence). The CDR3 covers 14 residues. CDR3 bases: TGTGCCAGCAGTTTAGGGGGACTGAATGAAAAACTGTTTTTT. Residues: CASSLGGLNEKLFF.

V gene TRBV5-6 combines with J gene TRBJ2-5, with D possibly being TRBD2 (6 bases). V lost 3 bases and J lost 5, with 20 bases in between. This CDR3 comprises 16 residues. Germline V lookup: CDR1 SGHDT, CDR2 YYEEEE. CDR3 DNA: TGTGCCAGCAGCTCCTCCGGGACTGGGGGATTGGAGACCCAGTACTTC. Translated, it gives CASSSSGTGGLETQYF. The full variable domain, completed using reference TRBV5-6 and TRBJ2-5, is DAGVTQSPTHLIKTRGQQVTLRCSPKSGHDTVSWYQQALGQGPQFIFQYYEEEERQRGNFPDRFSGHQFPNYSSELNVNALLLGDSALYLCASSSSGTGGLETQYFGPGTRLLVL.

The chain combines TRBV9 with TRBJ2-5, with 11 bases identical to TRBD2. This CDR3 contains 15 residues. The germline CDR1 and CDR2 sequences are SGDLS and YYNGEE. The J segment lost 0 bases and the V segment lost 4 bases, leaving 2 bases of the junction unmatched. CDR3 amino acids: CASSTGLADQETQYF. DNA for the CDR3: TGTGCCAGCAGCACGGGACTAGCGGACCAAGAGACCCAGTACTTC. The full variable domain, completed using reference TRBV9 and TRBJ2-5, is DSGVTQTPKHLITATGQRVTLRCSPRSGDLSVYWYQQSLDQGLQFLIQYYNGEERAKGNILERFSAQQFPDLHSELNLSSLELGDSALYFCASSTGLADQETQYFGPGTRLLVL.

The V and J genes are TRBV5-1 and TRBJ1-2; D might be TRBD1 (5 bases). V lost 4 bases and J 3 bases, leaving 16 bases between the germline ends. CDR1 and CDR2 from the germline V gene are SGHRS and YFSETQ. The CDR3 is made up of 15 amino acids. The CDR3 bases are TGCGCCAGCAGCCTGGCTGGGGGGGATTACTATGGCTACACCTTC. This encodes CASSLAGGDYYGYTF.

As DNA, the CDR3 is TGTGCCAGCAGCCAGATAACTAGCGGCCTCAATGAGCAGTTCTTC. It is translated as CASSQITSGLNEQFF. V gene TRBV11-2 combines with J gene TRBJ2-1, with TRBD2 matching 8 bases. Germline V gives CDR1 SGHAT, CDR2 FQNNGV. The ends lost 5 bases at V and 6 bases at J; junction bases unmatched: 9. The CDR3 loop spans 15 amino acids.

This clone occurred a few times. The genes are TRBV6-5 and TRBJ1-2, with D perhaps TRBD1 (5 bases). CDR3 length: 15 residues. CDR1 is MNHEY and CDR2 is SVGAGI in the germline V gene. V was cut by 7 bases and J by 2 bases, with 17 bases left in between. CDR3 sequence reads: CASTPIGHRNYGYTF. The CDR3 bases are TGTGCCAGCACCCCTATCGGACACCGAAACTATGGCTACACCTTC.

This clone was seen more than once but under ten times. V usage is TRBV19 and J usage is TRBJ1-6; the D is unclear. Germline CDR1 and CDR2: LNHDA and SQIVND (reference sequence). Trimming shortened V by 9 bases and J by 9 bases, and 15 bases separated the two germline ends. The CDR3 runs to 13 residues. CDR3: CASQFTVSSPLHF. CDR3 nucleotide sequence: TGTGCCAGCCAGTTTACAGTGAGTTCACCCCTCCACTTT.